The source of this TCR beta chain is a study of T-cell memory formation after mild COVID-19. TCRdb analysed the 5' RACE reads with MiXCR anew, one entry per CDR3 protein. The sample carries some 70,000 distinct CDR3 sequences, 16% recorded once. This CDR3 is built from 14 residues. Trimming left V 4 bases short and J 0 bases short, with 7 bases between. CDR1 is SGHDT, CDR2 YYEEEE, per germline. This clonotype occurred a few times. The TCR comes from an adult woman who had mild COVID-19 (a few samples of this study predate the infection). Cell type and time point are not known. The material sequenced was PBMCs or a T cell subset sorted from them (not recorded which). V and J are TRBV5-6 and TRBJ2-2; D is uncertain. The CDR3 DNA reads TGTGCCAGCAGCCCCGGGCCGAACACCGGGGAGCTGTTTTTT. Encoded protein: CASSPGPNTGELFF.